This T cell receptor beta chain was retrieved from a study of brain T cells in children with intractable seizures. Sequencing was limited to surgery cases with top T cell transcript signatures in brain tissue. At least one anti-epileptic drug was given before surgery. Notes on the study in general: HCMV serostatus was not known, and viral specificity came from CDR3 similarity only. Pre-surgery blood may have been undersampled, hiding some clones.

J was trimmed by 5 bases and V by 6 bases; bases with no gene match: 9. Germline V CDR1 and CDR2: MNHEY, SVGAGI. The CDR3 is 14 residues long. The method was immunoSEQ multiplex PCR; TCRdb's version includes in-frame clones alone and lacks a portion of them. Among over 20,000 clones listed, 94% were seen once. As concerns this clone: Antigen: not known.

The receptor's source is a boy aged 5-17 years with focal cortical dysplasia and intractable seizures. The chain couples TRBV6-5 to TRBJ2-5; 7 positions agree with TRBD1. Sequences were derived from peripheral blood, sampled at surgery. Here the CDR3 reads CASSSGQLGETQYF. CDR3 DNA: TGTGCCAGCAGCTCGGGACAGCTTGGGGAGACCCAGTACTTC.